Presented here are 17 T cell receptor beta chains from one specimen sequenced in a study of CD8 T cells in ankylosing spondylitis. One entry per CDR3 protein, called by TCRdb with MiXCR from the 5' RACE reads. The sample contains approximately 30,000 distinct CDR3 sequences, 6.5% to 9% of which appear only once. The material sequenced was blood, either unsorted or a sorted T cell fraction (not recorded which). The receptors were gathered from a male donor with ankylosing spondylitis or in good health (not recorded which).

This clonotype was found many times. This chain links TRBV7-4 with TRBJ2-7, with 7 nucleotides matching TRBD1. Germline assignment: CDR1 SGHVT and CDR2 SQSDAQ. J lost 1 base, V lost 5 bases, and 8 bases had no gene match. This CDR3 has 15 amino acids. CDR3 region: CASSPIGTASYEQYF. The DNA for the CDR3 is TGTGCCAGCAGCCCGATCGGGACAGCTTCCTACGAGCAGTACTTC.

This clonotype has ten or more counts. V and J are TRBV10-3 and TRBJ2-1; unclear D gene. Germline CDR1 reads ENHRY; CDR2 reads SYGVKD. The CDR3 has 12 amino acids. Trimming shortened V by 8 bases and J by 6 bases, and 11 bases separated the two germline ends. CDR3 in amino acids: CAIGYSGNEQFF. The CDR3 DNA reads TGTGCCATCGGGTATTCGGGCAATGAGCAGTTCTTC.

This chain links TRBV28 with TRBJ2-7; no firm D call. Trimming pared 2 bases from V and 7 bases from J, leaving 12 bases between. This CDR3 contains 13 residues. Per the germline V gene, CDR1 is MDHEN and CDR2 is SYDVKM. The CDR3 loop is CASSLNMAGEQYF. As DNA, the CDR3 is TGTGCCAGCAGTTTAAATATGGCCGGGGAGCAGTACTTC.

This clonotype was observed many times. The rearrangement links TRBV28 to TRBJ2-7; D is undetermined. CDR3 size: 13 residues. In germline, CDR1 is MDHEN, CDR2 SYDVKM. Trimming took 4 bases from V and 7 from J, leaving 14 bases between them. In nucleotides, the CDR3 is TGTGCCAGCAGTTGGCCCTGGGGTTCGGAGCAGTACTTC. Protein product: CASSWPWGSEQYF.

In its sample, this clonotype was seen many times. The rearrangement uses TRBV7-2 and TRBJ1-2; no reliable D call. Per the germline V gene, CDR1 is SGHTA and CDR2 is FQGNSA. Trimming cost V 6 bases and J 0 bases, with 8 bases left between them. This CDR3 region has 13 residues. In DNA form, the CDR3 reads TGTGCCAGCAGAGAGCCCCCTAACTATGGCTACACCTTC. This codes for CASREPPNYGYTF.

V gene TRBV7-2 combines with J gene TRBJ2-7, with D possibly TRBD1 on 6 matching bases. The CDR3 covers 15 residues. Trimming removed 5 bases at V and 2 bases at J, with 16 bases between. Germline values: CDR1 SGHTA, CDR2 FQGNSA. The CDR3 here is CASSTVQGPAYEQYF. The CDR3, as DNA: TGTGCCAGCAGCACCGTACAGGGCCCGGCCTACGAGCAGTACTTC.

The sample holds many counts of this clonotype. The chain recombines TRBV19 with TRBJ2-2, with 8 bases matching TRBD2. Germline CDR1 LNHDA, CDR2 SQIVND (reference sequence). This CDR3 is 14 amino acids long. The ends lost 7 bases at V and 5 bases at J; junction bases unmatched: 6. CDR3 sequence: CASMTSGSTGELFF. The DNA of the CDR3 is TGTGCCAGTATGACCAGCGGGAGTACCGGGGAGCTGTTTTTT.

This clonotype was picked up many times. V usage is TRBV5-4 and J usage is TRBJ2-1; tentative D call: TRBD2 (5 bases). This CDR3 has 15 amino acids. CDR1 is SGHNT, CDR2 YYREEE, per germline (reference sequence). The germline V and J ends were trimmed by 0 bases and 9 bases, with 16 bases remaining between them. This chain's CDR3 is CASSLELDVSGEQFF. The CDR3 nucleotides read TGTGCCAGCAGCTTGGAACTAGACGTCAGCGGTGAGCAGTTCTTC.

This clonotype was picked up many times. The chain links TRBV25-1 to TRBJ1-2, with TRBD1 identical over 9 bases. The V gene end was trimmed by 8 bases and the J gene end by 4 bases; junction bases not matched to a gene: 11. CDR1 MGHDK and CDR2 SYGVNS come from the germline V gene. This CDR3 comprises 15 residues. The CDR3 bases are TGTGCCAGCCGAGGCGGACAGGGGCGACTCTATGGCTACACCTTC. Encoded protein: CASRGGQGRLYGYTF.

By share, this clonotype ranks as medium-sized. This sequence joins TRBV4-1 and TRBJ2-1; D is uncertain. With 0 bases removed from V and 5 bases from J, the gap between germline ends came to 14 bases. The CDR3 is made up of 16 amino acids. Germline V gene sequence: CDR1 MGHRA, CDR2 YSYEKL. The CDR3 DNA follows: TGCGCCAGCAGCCAAGATAACTCTCTCCCAAACAATGAGCAGTTCTTC. Translated, it gives CASSQDNSLPNNEQFF.

Details on this clonotype: A much larger clone differs from this one at a single base, so this may be a read error. This sequence joins TRBV3-1 and TRBJ2-2, with TRBD2 matching 13 bases. Germline CDR1 LGHDT, CDR2 YNNKEL (reference sequence). V shed 7 bases and J 7 bases; nucleotides not matched to a gene: 15. The length of the CDR3 is 18 residues. CDR3 protein: CASTPLGLAGRGGGELFF. For the CDR3, the DNA is TGTGCCAGCACCCCTTTGGGACTAGCGGGAAGAGGGGGCGGGGAGCTGTTTTTT.

This clonotype was recorded many times. The rearrangement uses TRBV6-1 and TRBJ2-1, with D maybe TRBD2 (5 bases). Trimming left V 8 bases short and J 4 bases short, with 15 bases between. CDR3 length: 14 amino acids. The germline gives CDR1 MNHNS, CDR2 SASEGT. CDR3 in DNA: TGTGCCAGCGGTCCTAGCAGCTTATACAATGAGCAGTTCTTC. Its translation: CASGPSSLYNEQFF.

This clonotype is termed medium-sized. The J gene is TRBJ2-3, the V gene TRBV5-1, with 9 bases lining up with TRBD2. The V and J ends lost 4 bases and 3 bases, in that order; junction bases with no gene match: 3. Germline values: CDR1 SGHRS, CDR2 YFSETQ. The CDR3 is made up of 14 amino acids. The CDR3, as DNA: TGCGCCAGCAGCCGTACTAGCGGGACAGATACGCAGTATTTT. It codes for CASSRTSGTDTQYF.

In its sample, this clonotype was seen many times. This chain uses TRBV5-1 with TRBJ2-5, with 7 bases fitting TRBD2. The length of the CDR3 is 14 residues. Germline V gives CDR1 SGHRS, CDR2 YFSETQ. Losses at the gene ends were 0 bases for V and 4 bases for J; bases not matched to a gene: 3. Written as DNA, the CDR3 is TGCGCCAGCAGCTTGGGTCGGGAGGCAGAGACCCAGTACTTC. As protein: CASSLGREAETQYF.

Only a few counts were recorded for this clonotype. The chain joins TRBV28 to TRBJ1-2; 9 nucleotides match TRBD1. The length of the CDR3 is 16 residues. From germline, CDR1 is MDHEN and CDR2 SYDVKM. V dropped 5 bases and J dropped 5; count of bases not matched to a gene: 12. CDR3 coding DNA: TGTGCCAGCAGTCCAAATTTACAGGGGGCAGGATATGGCTACACCTTC. This encodes CASSPNLQGAGYGYTF.

This clonotype was seen at least ten times. This chain uses TRBV15 with TRBJ1-2; D remains unclear. Deletions cut 0 bases from V and 1 base from J, with 0 bases between. The CDR3 runs 12 residues. Germline V CDR1 and CDR2: LNHNV, YYDKDF (reference sequence). CDR3 sequence (DNA): TGTGCCACCAGCAGAGATAACTATGGCTACACCTTC. It translates to CATSRDNYGYTF.

This clonotype was detected many times. The chain carries TRBV19 and TRBJ2-2; the match to TRBD1 covers 8 bases. Germline V gives CDR1 LNHDA, CDR2 SQIVND (reference sequence). After removal of 8 bases from V and 7 bases from J, the junction contained 6 bases not matched to a gene. The CDR3 contains 13 residues. The CDR3 region is CASHTGGDGELFF. In DNA, the CDR3 is TGTGCCAGTCATACAGGGGGAGACGGGGAGCTGTTTTTT.